Following are 32 T cell receptor beta chains from one sample sequenced in a study of blood T cells in healthy people across ages. A second about 7 to 11 cycle PCR used barcoded and J-beta primers. MiXCR, applied by TCRdb to the 5' RACE reads, yields one record per CDR3 protein. The top ten hold over 2% of the sample, which has about 1.8 million distinct CDR3 sequences, roughly 50% seen once. Material: blood. The source is a woman aged 40 to 50 in good health.

This clonotype was counted at least ten times. The V gene is TRBV20-1, the J gene TRBJ2-6; D not resolved. CDR3 length: 12 residues. Germline lookup yields CDR1 DFQATT and CDR2 SNEGSKA (reference sequence). V shed 5 bases and J shed 4 bases, with 6 bases lying between them. The CDR3 sequence: CSADPGANVLTF. The DNA for the CDR3 is TGCAGTGCTGATCCCGGGGCCAACGTCCTGACTTTC.

This clonotype was seen a handful of times. The chain combines TRBV20-1 with TRBJ1-4; TRBD1 matches 7 bases. Germline lookup yields CDR1 DFQATT and CDR2 SNEGSKA (reference sequence). The CDR3 covers 15 residues. V was clipped by 1 base and J by 2 bases; unmatched bases: 4. The CDR3 protein is CSARGGTVTNEKLFF. The CDR3 bases are TGCAGTGCTAGAGGAGGGACAGTTACTAATGAAAAACTGTTTTTT.

The rearrangement joins TRBV20-1 to TRBJ2-3; D might be TRBD2 (7 bases). Germline-derived CDR1 and CDR2 are DFQATT and SNEGSKA (reference sequence). V was clipped by 6 bases and J by 5 bases, with 15 bases between them. The CDR3 loop spans 13 amino acids. The CDR3: CSAQTGGEDTQYF. In nucleotides, the CDR3 is TGCAGTGCCCAGACGGGGGGCGAAGATACGCAGTATTTT.

V usage is TRBV4-3 and J usage is TRBJ2-7; 8 positions agree with TRBD2. The J call may be incorrect, as the DNA end agrees better with TRBJ2-5. The CDR3 loop spans 15 amino acids. The germline CDR1 and CDR2 sequences are LGHNA and YSLEER. CDR3 nucleotide sequence: TGCGCCAGCAGCCATGGAGCGGGGGTATTAGAGACCCAGTACTTC. It translates to CASSHGAGVLETQYF.

The genes are TRBV7-2 and TRBJ2-4, with 7 bases matching TRBD1. The DNA end is a closer match to TRBJ2-7, so the J assignment may be wrong. The CDR3 is 14 amino acids. Germline assignment: CDR1 SGHTA and CDR2 FQGNSA. The CDR3 protein is CASSSSTGSYEQYF. CDR3 nucleotides: TGTGCCAGCAGCTCATCGACAGGGAGCTACGAGCAGTACTTC.

This clonotype was observed many times. The chain uses TRBV7-2 and TRBJ2-1; D not resolved. The CDR3 loop spans 12 amino acids. V was trimmed by 1 base and J by 10 bases, leaving 8 bases between them. The V gene's germline CDR1 is SGHTA and CDR2 FQGNSA. In nucleotides, the CDR3 is TGTGCCAGCAGCTTAGTAGGCCGCGAGCAGTTCTTC. Its translation is CASSLVGREQFF.

This clonotype was counted a few times. The chain has TRBV7-9 and TRBJ2-7; possible D gene TRBD2, 6 bases. CDR3 size: 15 residues. Trimming took 3 bases from V and 3 from J, leaving 15 bases between them. The V gene's germline CDR1 is SEHNR and CDR2 FQNEAQ (reference sequence). DNA for the CDR3: TGTGCCAGCAGCTTTAGAAACCAGGGAGGCTACGAGCAGTACTTC. Its translation is CASSFRNQGGYEQYF.

The V and J genes are TRBV14 and TRBJ2-6, with 7 nucleotides matching TRBD2. The V gene's germline CDR1 is SGHDN and CDR2 FVKESK. J lost 2 bases, V lost 0 bases, and 10 bases had no gene match. The length of the CDR3 is 19 residues. This chain's CDR3 is CASSQDFSRGVAGANVLTF. The DNA for the CDR3 is TGTGCCAGCAGCCAAGATTTTTCCCGGGGGGTTGCTGGGGCCAACGTCCTGACTTTC.

This clonotype was seen a handful of times. J is TRBJ2-5 and V is TRBV11-2; 14 nucleotides agree with TRBD2. J was trimmed by 5 bases and V by 3 bases; bases with no gene match: 20. The CDR3 is made up of 21 amino acids. The germline gives CDR1 SGHAT, CDR2 FQNNGV. CDR3 residues: CASSLTSGGASKRLGGETQYF. In DNA, the CDR3 is TGTGCCAGCAGCTTGACTAGCGGGGGGGCCAGTAAAAGGTTGGGTGGGGAGACCCAGTACTTC.

The gene calls are TRBV7-2 and TRBJ1-2, with D tentatively TRBD1 (5 bases). Germline V gene lookup returns CDR1 SGHTA and CDR2 FQGNSA. There are 13 residues in the CDR3. V gave up 5 bases and J gave up 3 bases, with 10 bases separating them. Here the CDR3 reads CASSVTGHYGYTF. In DNA, the CDR3 is TGTGCCAGCAGCGTTACAGGCCACTATGGCTACACCTTC.

This chain joins TRBV12-3 or TRBV12-4 and TRBJ2-1, with TRBD2 matching 10 bases. Trimming at V came to 6 bases and at J to 8 bases, leaving 16 bases not matched to a gene. The CDR3 is made up of 17 amino acids. As DNA, the CDR3 is TGTGCCAGCAGAAAATCCCTAGCGGGGGCACGAGCATATGAGCAGTTCTTC. It encodes CASRKSLAGARAYEQFF.

This clonotype has only a few counts. At one boundary the junction diverges from the germline segment, which might be a read error. V and J are TRBV5-1 and TRBJ1-5, with D possibly being TRBD1 (6 bases). The CDR3 runs 16 residues. The V gene's germline CDR1 is SGHRS and CDR2 YFSETQ. CDR3 loop: CASSLGTGSSNQPQHF. The DNA of the CDR3 is TGTGCCAGCAGCTTAGGTACAGGGTCGTCCAATCAGCCCCAGCATTTT.

This clonotype was observed a few times. V gene TRBV20-1 combines with J gene TRBJ2-7; D ambiguous. The CDR3 is made up of 14 amino acids. Germline V lookup: CDR1 DFQATT, CDR2 SNEGSKA (reference sequence). V lost 5 bases to trimming and J lost 0 bases, with 14 bases between them. The CDR3 nucleotides are TGCAGTGCTCGGCGGACGGGCCCCTCCTACGAGCAGTACTTC. It translates to CSARRTGPSYEQYF.

V and J are TRBV28 and TRBJ2-5; 8 nucleotides match TRBD2. V shed 6 bases and J 6 bases; nucleotides not matched to a gene: 12. Germline V gives CDR1 MDHEN, CDR2 SYDVKM. The CDR3 has 15 amino acids. The CDR3 DNA reads TGTGCCAGCAGGGACAATAGCGGGGCGGTCAAGACCCAGTACTTC. It specifies CASRDNSGAVKTQYF.

The chain carries TRBV2 and TRBJ2-5; TRBD1 is a possible D gene (5 bases). CDR1 and CDR2 (germline): SNHLY, FYNNEI. This CDR3 has 16 residues. Trimming left V 5 bases short and J 11 bases short, with 27 bases between. The DNA for the CDR3 is TGTGCCAGCAGTTTCCCGCTGGTAGGGGCCTACAATGAGCAGTACTTC. Translation: CASSFPLVGAYNEQYF.

This chain connects TRBV24-1 to TRBJ2-1; 9 bases match TRBD1. This CDR3 region has 15 residues. Trimming cost V 6 bases and J 5 bases; bases outside gene matches: 7. Germline assignment: CDR1 KGHDR and CDR2 SFDVKD. The CDR3 loop reads CATSRSGTGNNEQFF. The CDR3 nucleotides read TGTGCCACCAGTCGGTCTGGGACAGGGAACAATGAGCAGTTCTTC.

The genes are TRBV6-2 or TRBV6-3 and TRBJ1-2; D gene ambiguous. CDR1 is MNHEY, CDR2 SVGEGT, per germline. This CDR3 has 13 amino acids. Between the trimmed V and J ends, which lost 5 bases and 4 bases, there was a span of 11 bases. The CDR3 nucleotides read TGTGCCAGCAGTGCCACTGGCTTCTATGGCTACACCTTC. As protein: CASSATGFYGYTF.

J is TRBJ2-1 and V is TRBV6-5; the D gene could be TRBD1 or TRBD2 (6 bases each). Trimming stripped 0 bases from V and 7 bases from J, with 19 bases between. There are 17 residues in the CDR3. CDR1 is MNHEY and CDR2 is SVGAGI in the germline V gene. Here the CDR3 reads CASSYSRGRRTTNEQFF. For the CDR3, the DNA is TGTGCCAGCAGTTACTCGAGGGGGAGACGGACTACAAATGAGCAGTTCTTC.

The V and J genes are TRBV29-1 and TRBJ1-2; TRBD1 agrees at 9 bases. The CDR3 runs to 14 residues. The V and J ends lost 4 bases and 9 bases, in that order; junction bases with no gene match: 12. The germline CDR1 and CDR2 sequences are SQVTM and ANQGSEA. The CDR3: CSVVGTGFGGSYTF. CDR3 nucleotides: TGCAGCGTTGTAGGGACAGGGTTTGGCGGGAGCTACACCTTC.

V and J are TRBV7-2 and TRBJ2-1, with 7 bases that match TRBD1. The CDR3 spans 12 residues. V gave up 4 bases and J gave up 12 bases; unmatched junction bases: 6. The germline gives CDR1 SGHTA, CDR2 FQGNSA. The CDR3 loop reads CASSSLRDRQFF. In nucleotides, the CDR3 is TGTGCCAGCAGCTCGCTCCGGGACAGGCAGTTCTTC.

The J gene is TRBJ1-1, the V gene TRBV6-6; D is perhaps TRBD1 (5 bases). V lost 4 bases and J lost 2, with 14 bases in between. CDR3 length: 15 amino acids. CDR1 and CDR2 (germline): MNHNY, SVGAGI (reference sequence). The CDR3 DNA reads TGTGCCAGCAGTTCTCCAGGGAAGGGAAACACTGAAGCTTTCTTT. Translation: CASSSPGKGNTEAFF.

The V call is TRBV6-2 or TRBV6-3, the J call TRBJ2-3; 8 bases map to TRBD1. Germline values: CDR1 MNHEY, CDR2 SVGEGT. The trim removed 8 bases at V and 2 bases at J, leaving 3 bases unmatched. There are 13 residues in the CDR3. DNA of the CDR3: TGTGCCAGCGCGGACAGGGACACAGATACGCAGTATTTT. This translates into CASADRDTDTQYF.

The V call is TRBV29-1, the J call TRBJ2-1, with D unresolved. The CDR3 loop spans 14 amino acids. With 1 base removed from V and 2 bases from J, the gap between germline ends came to 9 bases. From germline, CDR1 is SQVTM and CDR2 ANQGSEA. Here the CDR3 DNA reads TGCAGCGTTGAAGGGGCAGGACCCTACAATGAGCAGTTCTTC. Protein sequence: CSVEGAGPYNEQFF.

The CDR3 loop is CASGGGGVSREQYF. In DNA form, the CDR3 reads TGTGCCAGCGGAGGTGGCGGGGTCTCAAGGGAGCAGTACTTC. The chain carries TRBV28 and TRBJ2-7; D possibly corresponds to TRBD2 (6 bases). The germline CDR1 and CDR2 sequences are MDHEN and SYDVKM. V lost 8 bases to trimming and J lost 7 bases, with 21 bases between them. This CDR3 is 14 amino acids long.

This clonotype was observed a handful of times. This rearrangement joins TRBV12-5 to TRBJ1-1; D is uncertain. V lost 5 bases and J 0 bases, leaving 4 bases between the germline ends. This CDR3 is built from 12 residues. Germline V gene lookup returns CDR1 LGHNT and CDR2 FRNRAP. CDR3 sequence (DNA): TGTGCTAGTGGTACTGTGAACACTGAAGCTTTCTTT. This sequence encodes CASGTVNTEAFF.

Ten or more counts support this clonotype. The chain has TRBV5-6 and TRBJ2-6; D is unclear. CDR3 size: 16 residues. Trimming removed 4 bases from V and 0 bases from J, with 11 bases in between. In germline, CDR1 is SGHDT, CDR2 YYEEEE. This CDR3 is CASSLTGSSGANVLTF. The CDR3 coding sequence is TGTGCCAGCAGCCTTACGGGCAGCTCTGGGGCCAACGTCCTGACTTTC.

This clonotype was observed a handful of times. The chain combines TRBV12-3 or TRBV12-4 with TRBJ2-7, with a possible D match to TRBD1 (5 bases). CDR3 length: 16 amino acids. The V end was cut by 4 bases, the J end by 1 base, with 17 bases between. DNA of the CDR3: TGTGCCAGCAGTTCGTTACCGCGACAGATTTCCTACGAGCAGTACTTC. The encoded protein is CASSSLPRQISYEQYF.

This clonotype has more than one count but fewer than ten. The J gene is TRBJ2-3, the V gene TRBV24-1; tentative D call: TRBD2 (5 bases). Germline V gene sequence: CDR1 KGHDR, CDR2 SFDVKD. Deletions cut 3 bases from V and 0 bases from J, with 9 bases between. The CDR3 is made up of 15 amino acids. The CDR3 region is CATSDPRTSTDTQYF. The CDR3 DNA reads as TGTGCCACCAGTGATCCAAGGACTAGCACAGATACGCAGTATTTT.

The chain joins TRBV6-2 or TRBV6-3 to TRBJ2-6; D possibly corresponds to TRBD2 (6 bases). Trimming pared 8 bases from V and 3 bases from J, leaving 11 bases between. CDR3 length: 14 residues. Germline CDR1 MNHEY, CDR2 SVGEGT. As DNA, the CDR3 is TGTGCCAGCCTCGGGGGAGGTGGGGCCAACGTCCTGACTTTC. It translates to CASLGGGGANVLTF.

This clonotype was observed once. This rearrangement joins TRBV7-2 to TRBJ1-1, with 8 bases fitting TRBD1. J was trimmed by 5 bases and V by 5 bases; bases with no gene match: 13. This CDR3 is 16 amino acids long. Germline V gene data show CDR1 as SGHTA and CDR2 as FQGNSA. The CDR3 sequence: CASSAQPGGVGTEAFF. Written as DNA, the CDR3 is TGTGCCAGCAGCGCGCAACCAGGGGGCGTGGGTACTGAAGCTTTCTTT.

V and J are TRBV4-1 and TRBJ2-5, with 7 bases that match TRBD1. Germline V gene lookup returns CDR1 MGHRA and CDR2 YSYEKL. Trimming removed 0 bases from V and 6 bases from J; junction bases left unmatched: 10. This CDR3 comprises 16 residues. In nucleotides, the CDR3 is TGCGCCAGCAGCCAAGATCGACAGGGACGGAGTAAGACCCAGTACTTC. This translates into CASSQDRQGRSKTQYF.

This chain connects TRBV2 to TRBJ2-4; 8 nucleotides line up with TRBD2. The germline CDR1 and CDR2 sequences are SNHLY and FYNNEI. With V trimmed by 4 bases and J by 1 base, 6 bases remained unmatched. The CDR3 consists of 16 residues. CDR3 coding DNA: TGTGCCAGCAGTGGAGCGAGCGGGGGTGCCAAAAACATTCAGTACTTC. It is translated as CASSGASGGAKNIQYF.